Presented here are 7 T cell receptor beta chains from one specimen sequenced in a study of shared clonotypes between healthy human individuals. TCRdb's table, derived via immunoSEQ multiplex PCR, lists solely in-frame clones and lacks some. The profile shows approximately 440,000 clones, about 74% of them singletons. Sample: PBMCs. The receptors were gathered from a woman aged 40 to 49 in good health. Some clones in this sample may be carry-over from other donors' samples.

V and J are TRBV5-1 and TRBJ1-2, with D hard to call. CDR3 length: 13 amino acids. Germline V gene lookup returns CDR1 SGHRS and CDR2 YFSETQ. With 0 bases removed from V and 4 bases from J, the gap between germline ends came to 7 bases. Here the CDR3 DNA reads TGCGCCAGCAGCTTGGCTGGGTCCTATGGCTACACCTTC. Amino acid sequence: CASSLAGSYGYTF. Combining the CDR3 with reference TRBV5-1 and TRBJ1-2 gives the whole variable domain KAGVTQTPRYLIKTRGQQVTLSCSPISGHRSVSWYQQTPGQGLQFLFEYFSETQRNKGNFPGRFSGRQFSNSRSEMNVSTLELGDSALYLCASSLAGSYGYTFGSGTRLTVV.

This clone was observed a few times. The rearrangement joins TRBV11-2 to TRBJ2-5; 7 nucleotides agree with TRBD1. The end of the DNA aligns better with TRBJ2-7, so the J call may be wrong. The CDR3 sequence is 13 residues long. Germline lookup yields CDR1 SGHAT and CDR2 FQNNGV. CDR3 protein: CASSVGQPYEQYF. The CDR3 coding sequence is TGTGCCAGCAGCGTGGGACAGCCCTACGAGCAGTACTTC.

V usage is TRBV7-9 and J usage is TRBJ2-3; perhaps TRBD2 as D (5 bases). The CDR3 is 16 amino acids. Germline V gene data show CDR1 as SEHNR and CDR2 as FQNEAQ (reference sequence). V shed 1 base and J shed 0 bases, with 11 bases lying between them. The CDR3 is CASSLVLGPSTDTQYF. DNA of the CDR3: TGTGCCAGCAGCTTAGTACTAGGGCCGAGCACAGATACGCAGTATTTT.

In its sample, this clone was seen many times. Other DNA sequences in the same sample also yield this CDR3. The chain joins TRBV25-1 to TRBJ2-7; TRBD1 agrees at 8 bases. Trimming removed 3 bases from V and 5 bases from J; junction bases left unmatched: 3. This CDR3 is 13 amino acids long. CDR1 is MGHDK and CDR2 is SYGVNS in the germline V gene. CDR3 nucleotide sequence: TGTGCCAGCAGTGACAGGGGGCGAGACGAGCAGTACTTC. Amino acid sequence: CASSDRGRDEQYF.

The V call is TRBV19, the J call TRBJ2-1; TRBD1 might be the D (7 bases). Germline V gene lookup returns CDR1 LNHDA and CDR2 SQIVND (reference sequence). This CDR3 region has 12 residues. Trimming stripped 1 base from V and 15 bases from J, with 13 bases between. The CDR3 spells CASSIGQGGPFF. The DNA of the CDR3 is TGTGCCAGTAGTATAGGACAGGGAGGTCCGTTCTTC. Using reference TRBV19 and TRBJ2-1 for the parts outside the CDR3, the full variable domain is DGGITQSPKYLFRKEGQNVTLSCEQNLNHDAMYWYRQDPGQGLRLIYYSQIVNDFQKGDIAEGYSVSREKKESFPLTVTSAQKNPTAFYLCASSIGQGGPFFGPGTRLTVL.

V is TRBV7-9 and J is TRBJ1-2; D not resolved. V shed 1 base and J shed 0 bases, with 9 bases lying between them. Looked up from germline, CDR1 is SEHNR and CDR2 is FQNEAQ (reference sequence). The CDR3 sequence is 15 residues long. The CDR3 DNA reads TGTGCCAGCAGCTTAGGTGTAGGCCCTAACTATGGCTACACCTTC. Residues: CASSLGVGPNYGYTF.

The chain employs TRBV2 and TRBJ2-7; 14 nucleotides match TRBD2. The CDR3 contains 15 residues. Germline CDR1 SNHLY, CDR2 FYNNEI. Losses at the gene ends were 6 bases for V and 3 bases for J; bases not matched to a gene: 4. CDR3 loop: CASRQGLAGDYEQYF. As DNA, the CDR3 is TGTGCCAGCAGACAGGGACTAGCGGGAGACTACGAGCAGTACTTC.